Below, 3 T cell receptor beta chains from the same sample are listed, as sequenced in a study of T cell changes during pregnancy in multiple sclerosis. Method: immunoSEQ multiplex PCR; TCRdb's copy keeps in-frame clones and lacks some. The data contain about 45,000 clones, about 89% of them singletons. Sequenced material: CD4+ T cells from peripheral blood mononuclear cells, taken in the first trimester of pregnancy. These receptors originate from a female donor with multiple sclerosis, enrolled in a pregnancy study.

This clone was recorded only once. The V call is TRBV7-8, the J call TRBJ2-1; D remains ambiguous. The germline V gene has CDR1 SGHVS and CDR2 FQNEAQ. V shed 1 base and J shed 8 bases, with 3 bases lying between them. This CDR3 has 11 amino acids. CDR3 DNA sequence: TGTGCCAGCAGCTTAGTCGATGAGCAGTTCTTC. This gives the protein CASSLVDEQFF.

This clone has a handful of counts. V gene TRBV7-9 combines with J gene TRBJ2-1; 9 nucleotides agree with TRBD2. Germline trimming cut 0 bases from V and 4 bases from J; bases unmatched to any gene: 7. The CDR3 is made up of 17 amino acids. Germline V CDR1 and CDR2: SEHNR, FQNEAQ (reference sequence). The CDR3 protein is CASSLAWAREGYNEQFF. The CDR3 nucleotides are TGTGCCAGCAGCTTAGCGTGGGCGCGGGAGGGGTACAATGAGCAGTTCTTC.

The V gene is TRBV2, the J gene TRBJ2-7; D is ambiguous. V gave up 6 bases and J gave up 4 bases, with 7 bases separating them. Germline V gene sequence: CDR1 SNHLY, CDR2 FYNNEI. The CDR3 is 11 amino acids. CDR3 nucleotide sequence: TGTGCCAGCAGGGTCGGGTACGAGCAGTACTTC. Protein product: CASRVGYEQYF.